These 8 T cell receptor beta chains share one sample of origin, sequenced in a study of CD8 T cells in ankylosing spondylitis. General study points: Within ankylosing spondylitis blood, a TCR beta motif made up of under 10 highly homologous variants appeared to be characteristic.

These TCRs are of unknown antigen specificity. TCRdb analysed the 5' RACE reads with MiXCR anew, one entry per CDR3 protein. The repertoire consists of approximately 540,000 distinct CDR3 sequences, with over 9.5% occurring once and the leading ten covering nearly 7%. What was sequenced was blood, either unsorted or a sorted T cell fraction (not recorded which). These receptors were obtained from a male donor with ankylosing spondylitis.

This clonotype has just a few counts. The V and J genes are TRBV28 and TRBJ1-3; TRBD1 is a possible D gene (6 bases). V was clipped by 6 bases and J by 4 bases, with 16 bases between them. CDR3 length: 15 amino acids. The V gene's germline CDR1 is MDHEN and CDR2 SYDVKM. The CDR3 spells CASSRLRGTGNTIYF. CDR3 DNA: TGTGCCAGCAGCCGACTCAGGGGAACCGGAAACACCATATATTTT.

This clonotype was observed a handful of times. V gene TRBV20-1 combines with J gene TRBJ2-1, with TRBD2 matching over 11 bases. CDR3 length: 15 residues. The V gene's germline CDR1 is DFQATT and CDR2 SNEGSKA (reference sequence). Losses at the gene ends were 5 bases for V and 4 bases for J; bases not matched to a gene: 7. The CDR3 DNA follows: TGCAGTGCTCCTCCGGGACTAGCGGAATACAATGAGCAGTTCTTC. Translation gives CSAPPGLAEYNEQFF.

This clonotype has a handful of counts. This chain connects TRBV20-1 to TRBJ2-1, with 9 bases lining up with TRBD2. V gave up 3 bases and J gave up 5 bases; unmatched junction bases: 5. The CDR3 runs to 14 residues. The germline gives CDR1 DFQATT, CDR2 SNEGSKA (reference sequence). This CDR3 is CSASGTSGHNEQFF. The CDR3 region has the DNA TGCAGTGCTAGTGGCACTAGCGGGCACAATGAGCAGTTCTTC.

This clonotype was found a few times. This chain uses TRBV11-2 with TRBJ1-2, with 10 positions matching TRBD1. This CDR3 comprises 14 residues. With V trimmed by 1 base and J by 8 bases, 4 bases remained unmatched. Germline CDR1 and CDR2: SGHAT and FQNNGV. The DNA of the CDR3 is TGTGCCAGCAGCTTAGTTGGGACAGGGGTCGGCTACACCTTC. It is translated as CASSLVGTGVGYTF. Complete variable domain (other parts from reference TRBV11-2 and TRBJ1-2): EAGVAQSPRYKIIEKRQSVAFWCNPISGHATLYWYQQILGQGPKLLIQFQNNGVVDDSQLPKDRFSAERLKGVDSTLKIQPAKLEDSAVYLCASSLVGTGVGYTFGSGTRLTVV.

This clonotype has only a few counts. The chain has TRBV29-1 and TRBJ1-1; 8 bases fit TRBD1. The V gene end was trimmed by 5 bases and the J gene end by 5 bases; junction bases not matched to a gene: 4. This CDR3 spans 12 amino acids. Looked up from germline, CDR1 is SQVTM and CDR2 is ANQGSEA. The CDR3 region is CSVTGGRTEAFF. Written as DNA, the CDR3 is TGCAGCGTTACAGGGGGTAGAACTGAAGCTTTCTTT.

This clonotype was found many times. The chain links TRBV7-9 to TRBJ2-5; the match to TRBD2 covers 10 bases. The germline V gene encodes CDR1 SEHNR and CDR2 FQNEAQ (reference sequence). The CDR3 has 16 amino acids. The junction had 7 bases not matched to a gene; V was cut back by 2 bases and J by 4 bases. CDR3: CASSLIMSSGGETQYF. For the CDR3, the DNA is TGTGCCAGCAGCTTAATTATGTCTAGCGGGGGAGAGACCCAGTACTTC. Variable domain in full (rest from reference TRBV7-9 and TRBJ2-5): DTGVSQNPRHKITKRGQNVTFRCDPISEHNRLYWYRQTLGQGPEFLTYFQNEAQLEKSRLLSDRFSAERPKGSFSTLEIQRTEQGDSAMYLCASSLIMSSGGETQYFGPGTRLLVL.

The rearrangement links TRBV3-1 to TRBJ2-7; D remains unclear. The CDR3 spans 14 residues. V was clipped by 2 bases and J by 5 bases, with 13 bases between them. Germline loops: CDR1 LGHDT, CDR2 YNNKEL (reference sequence). This CDR3 is CASSQPDRADEQYV. CDR3 sequence (DNA): TGTGCCAGCAGCCAACCCGACCGGGCGGACGAGCAGTACGTC.

Only a few counts were recorded for this clonotype. V usage is TRBV5-1 and J usage is TRBJ2-1; 15 nucleotides agree with TRBD2. The V gene's germline CDR1 is SGHRS and CDR2 YFSETQ. Trimming took 3 bases from V and 2 from J; bases not matched to a gene: 3. The CDR3 contains 17 residues. CDR3 in amino acids: CASSWTSGRDTYNEQFF. Written as DNA, the CDR3 is TGCGCCAGCAGCTGGACTAGCGGGAGGGATACCTACAATGAGCAGTTCTTC.